These 4 T cell receptor beta chains originate from one sample sequenced in a study of Ad26.COV2.S vaccination and SARS-CoV-2 variants. The treatment denotes: over 15 received Ad26.COV2.S at low or high dose, single or two shots; several received placebo; per-sample allocation not given. Day 63 after the first vaccine or placebo injection was the time point for sampling. Only in-frame clones appear in the TCRdb table, and some are missing; sequencing was by immunoSEQ multiplex PCR. The table lists around 300,000 clones, almost 90% of them singletons. The material was peripheral blood, obtained in a trial of Ad26.COV2.S vaccine versus placebo. The origin of the receptors is a person between 18 and 65 years old who received the Ad26.COV2.S COVID-19 vaccine or a placebo.

V gene TRBV9 combines with J gene TRBJ2-1; perhaps D is TRBD1 or TRBD2 (5 bases each). The germline gives CDR1 SGDLS, CDR2 YYNGEE. This CDR3 comprises 14 residues. V dropped 4 bases and J dropped 10 bases, with 18 bases sitting between them. DNA for the CDR3: TGTGCCAGCAGCCCAAGGGTCCTAGCAGGGGAGCAGTTCTTC. It yields the protein CASSPRVLAGEQFF. Together with reference TRBV9 and TRBJ2-1, the CDR3 gives the full variable domain: DSGVTQTPKHLITATGQRVTLRCSPRSGDLSVYWYQQSLDQGLQFLIQYYNGEERAKGNILERFSAQQFPDLHSELNLSSLELGDSALYFCASSPRVLAGEQFFGPGTRLTVL.

The chain is built from TRBV6-5 and TRBJ1-3; 7 bases are shared with TRBD1. Germline CDR1 MNHEY, CDR2 SVGAGI. J was trimmed by 2 bases and V by 10 bases; bases with no gene match: 5. The CDR3 has 13 residues. The CDR3 DNA follows: TGTGCCACCTCAGGGGGAGCTGGAAACACCATATATTTT. Translation gives CATSGGAGNTIYF.

The chain recombines TRBV5-5 with TRBJ2-7; weak D call: TRBD1 (6 bases). Trimming removed 1 base at V and 2 bases at J, with 13 bases between. There are 15 residues in the CDR3. Per germline, CDR1 SGHKS and CDR2 YYEKEE (reference sequence). CDR3 nucleotides: TGTGCCAGCAGCTTGACCGGGACACTGACCTACGAGCAGTACTTC. Its translation: CASSLTGTLTYEQYF.

The chain employs TRBV7-9 and TRBJ2-1; D is possibly TRBD2 (7 bases). CDR3 length: 16 amino acids. Germline CDR1 reads SEHNR; CDR2 reads FQNEAQ (reference sequence). V gave up 1 base and J gave up 5 bases, with 15 bases separating them. The CDR3: CASSLEVRGPDNEQFF. CDR3 sequence (DNA): TGTGCCAGCAGCTTAGAGGTGCGGGGGCCTGACAATGAGCAGTTCTTC.